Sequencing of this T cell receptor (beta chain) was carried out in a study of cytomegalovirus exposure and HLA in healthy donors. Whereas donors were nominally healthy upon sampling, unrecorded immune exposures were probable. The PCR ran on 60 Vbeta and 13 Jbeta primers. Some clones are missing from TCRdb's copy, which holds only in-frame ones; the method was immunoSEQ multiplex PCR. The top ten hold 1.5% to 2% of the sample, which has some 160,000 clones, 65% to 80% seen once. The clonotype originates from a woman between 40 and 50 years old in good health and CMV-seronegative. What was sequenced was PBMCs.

This chain's CDR3 is CASSVAPPTGRSEAFF. The CDR3 DNA is TGTGCCAGCAGCGTAGCTCCCCCGACAGGGAGGTCTGAAGCTTTCTTT. The chain uses TRBV9 and TRBJ1-1, with 7 bases fitting TRBD1. The germline CDR1 and CDR2 sequences are SGDLS and YYNGEE. The junction had 11 bases not matched to a gene; V was cut back by 0 bases and J by 6 bases. CDR3 length: 16 residues.